This T cell receptor beta chain was retrieved from a study of prognosis after radiotherapy for stage I lung cancer. CDR3 length: 15 residues. The germline gives CDR1 MRHNA, CDR2 SNTAGT. The V and J ends lost 4 bases and 0 bases respectively, with 7 bases between them. By two-round multiplex PCR, the TCR beta CDR3 was amplified from genomic DNA. Primers (each specific to one TRBV or TRBJ gene) were used in first-round PCR. A single record per CDR3 protein comes from TCRdb applying MiXCR to the multiplex PCR reads. The sample shows approximately 25,000 distinct CDR3 sequences, more than 45% of them seen only once.

The sequenced sample was PBMCs, obtained before or after stereotactic body radiation therapy (not recorded which). The V gene is TRBV6-4, the J gene TRBJ2-6; D is unresolved. This sequence originates from a donor at least 50 years old with non-small cell lung cancer. CDR3 bases: TGTGCCAGCAGTGCGGAGAGCTCTGGGGCCAACGTCCTGACTTTC. Translating gives CASSAESSGANVLTF.